These T cell receptor beta chains were read from a single sample in a study of T cells expressing NK-cell markers. Each CDR3 protein gets one entry in TCRdb, which reprocessed the 5' RACE reads and gives no DNA. The sample has roughly 380,000 distinct CDR3 sequences. The sequenced sample consisted of blood T cells: a sorted CD56 or NKG2C T cell subset, CD4+ or CD8+ T cells, or bulk PBMC T cells (not recorded which). All receptors come from a man between 18 and 69 years old in good health. Both conserved end residues are part of each CDR3. Fields, in order: V gene, J gene, CDR3 protein.

TRBV6-5	TRBJ2-5	CASSYLFGLQETQYF
TRBV11-2	TRBJ1-1	CASSLGTLMNTEAFF
TRBV5-1	TRBJ1-4	CASSVTGGLATNEKLFF
TRBV11-1	TRBJ2-1	CASSPRQGRKDEQFF
TRBV5-6	TRBJ2-3	CASSSGTGRLDF
TRBV29-1	TRBJ2-1	CSVSRAHNEQFF
TRBV7-9	TRBJ1-4	CASSLVGFNEKLFF
TRBV7-2	TRBJ2-5	CASSPPPIGETQYF
TRBV29-1	TRBJ2-3	CSVVRLAASTDTQYF
TRBV7-6	TRBJ2-2	CASSFLDRTGELFF
TRBV2	TRBJ2-5	CASKEGTETQYF
TRBV9	TRBJ1-4	CASSADRVKEKLFF
TRBV15	TRBJ2-7	CAISPTAGTGVQYF
TRBV7-9	TRBJ1-2	CASSLQTQWVHGYTF
TRBV29-1	TRBJ1-5	CSVRDRDGQPQHF
TRBV20-1	TRBJ1-1	CSASPHRGIMNTEAFF
TRBV25-1	TRBJ1-1	CASRRGEDTEAFF
TRBV29-1	TRBJ1-2	CSVGYRDRVSGYTF
TRBV7-2	TRBJ2-2	CASSLSTWDELFF
TRBV7-2	TRBJ1-4	CASSLVQGNEKLFF
TRBV5-1	TRBJ1-1	CASSFRQGGGNTEAFF
TRBV20-1	TRBJ1-4	CSVDGRYNEKLFF
TRBV12-3/TRBV12-4	TRBJ2-7	CASTTSGTRGYEQYF
TRBV5-1	TRBJ2-6	CASSRPVANVLTF
TRBV5-6	TRBJ1-5	CASSAWDSFPYSNQPQHF
TRBV20-1	TRBJ2-7	CSAIFPRGISNEQYF
TRBV5-1	TRBJ1-2	CASSEDPTGPTPYGYTF
TRBV6-1	TRBJ1-5	CASRRQGGNQPQHF
TRBV25-1	TRBJ1-3	CASSAQRTGAGNTIYF
TRBV19	TRBJ2-7	CATISIGHRSYEQYF
TRBV7-8	TRBJ1-3	CASSSGTLNTIYF
TRBV28	TRBJ2-1	CASSSGAEGYNEQFF
TRBV7-9	TRBJ1-3	CYFEAATSGNTIYF
TRBV11-2	TRBJ2-1	CASSLGLSPTYNEQFF
TRBV19	TRBJ1-2	CAATQTANYGYTF
TRBV5-1	TRBJ2-7	CASSPRQGRHEQYF
TRBV7-2	TRBJ2-7	CASSLGAAGGNYEQYF
TRBV6-5	TRBJ1-1	CASSYQGNTEAFF
TRBV20-1	TRBJ2-5	CSARVGSRATETQYF
TRBV6-1	TRBJ2-3	CASSPTRARGTQYF
TRBV19	TRBJ1-1	CASSGKTTPRTEAFF
TRBV5-6	TRBJ2-1	CASSQLSKSYNEQFF
TRBV10-3	TRBJ2-2	CAISESIWDRGDTGELFF
TRBV7-2	TRBJ2-2	CASKDRGAGELFF
TRBV12-3/TRBV12-4	TRBJ2-2	CASSLVGGGTGELFF
TRBV5-6	TRBJ2-7	CASSLDSVVPYEQYF
TRBV11-3	TRBJ2-1	CASSLSTSGGGNEQFF